Sequencing of this T cell receptor beta chain was carried out in a study of OX40 agonist ivuxolimab in advanced cancers. Study-wide points: Some nonresponders likewise displayed low normalized T-cell clonal expansion. Expanded clones belonging to CD8+ T cells outnumbered, on average, those of CD4+. At 0.1 to 3.0 mg/kg and by week 6, CD4+ and CD8+ T cells in the blood had expanded clonally.

Peripheral blood came from all dose cohorts at three timepoints. Sequenced by immunoSEQ multiplex PCR; TCRdb stores in-frame clones only, minus some. The profile shows 70,000 or so clones, around four fifths of them singletons. In its sample, this clone was seen once. The target antigen is unknown. CDR1 and CDR2 from the germline V gene are LNHDA and SQIVND (reference sequence). Trimming shortened V by 8 bases and J by 5 bases, and 15 bases separated the two germline ends. The CDR3 sequence is 13 residues long. The receptor comes from an adult with an advanced solid tumor such as melanoma, head and neck, liver or kidney cancer. The sequences come from CD4+ or CD8+ T cells sorted from blood, collected in a trial of the OX40 agonist ivuxolimab. The chain couples TRBV19 to TRBJ2-5, with a possible D match to TRBD2 (6 bases). The CDR3 loop is CASADTRGETQYF. CDR3 in DNA: TGTGCCAGTGCTGACACTCGGGGGGAGACCCAGTACTTC.